A selection of T cell receptor beta chains follows, all from one sample in a study of blood T cells in healthy people across ages. TCRdb called the 5' RACE reads again in MiXCR, with one record for every CDR3 protein. The sample comprises approximately 800,000 distinct CDR3 sequences, about 46% of which are singletons, and around 18% rests with the top ten. The sample was blood. These receptors all stem from a man at least 80 years old in good health. CDR3s include the opening cysteine and the closing phenylalanine or tryptophan. A D gene is named only where the DNA matches it firmly. Size is omitted from some rows. Given values are once, few, many or a class for expanded clones.

NA,NA,TRBJ2-1,TRBV20-1,CSAILTWNEQFF,TGCAGTGCCATCCTAACGTGGAATGAGCAGTTCTTC
few,TRBD1,TRBJ1-2,TRBV7-9,CASSHGTEYGYTF,TGTGCCAGCAGCCACGGGACAGAATATGGCTACACCTTC
NA,TRBD1,TRBJ1-2,TRBV20-1,CSARGDDGQGAYTF,TGCAGTGCTAGAGGCGACGATGGACAGGGCGCCTACACCTTC
few,TRBD2,TRBJ2-7,TRBV20-1,CSARVKLAGGGEQYF,TGCAGTGCTAGAGTGAAACTAGCGGGAGGCGGTGAGCAGTACTTC
NA,NA,TRBJ1-2,TRBV5-6,CASSLVEGSGNYGYTF,TGTGCCAGCAGCTTGGTAGAGGGGAGTGGTAACTATGGCTACACCTTC
few,NA,TRBJ2-5,TRBV20-1,CSARRVETQYF,TGCAGTGCTAGGAGGGTGGAGACCCAGTACTTC
NA,TRBD1,TRBJ2-5,TRBV12-3/TRBV12-4,CASSSDRVDREQYF,TGTGCCAGCAGTTCGGACAGGGTGGATCGGGAGCAGTACTTC
once,NA,TRBJ2-5,TRBV3-1,CASSQVIETQYF,TGTGCCAGCAGCCAAGTTATAGAGACCCAGTACTTC
once,NA,TRBJ2-1,TRBV11-2,CASSLELRGWQFF,TGTGCCAGCAGCTTAGAACTACGAGGGTGGCAGTTCTTC
few,TRBD2,TRBJ2-1,TRBV20-1,CSASATSGAYNEQFF,TGCAGTGCTAGTGCGACTAGCGGGGCGTACAATGAGCAGTTCTTC
few,TRBD2,TRBJ2-1,TRBV29-1,CSVVTGGNSYNEQFF,TGCAGCGTTGTCACGGGAGGGAATTCCTACAATGAGCAGTTCTTC
NA,TRBD1,TRBJ2-1,TRBV12-3/TRBV12-4,CASKPGQGGNNEQFF,TGTGCCAGTAAACCGGGACAGGGAGGGAACAATGAGCAGTTCTTC
few,NA,TRBJ2-3,TRBV15,CATSRDRRGAADTQYF,TGTGCCACCAGCAGAGATCGTCGGGGGGCGGCAGATACGCAGTATTTT
NA,NA,TRBJ1-2,TRBV27,CASSGRQALGGYTF,TGTGCCAGCAGTGGTAGACAGGCCCTTGGGGGCTACACCTTC
NA,TRBD2,TRBJ2-1,TRBV30,CAWSGLATLGNEQFF,TGTGCCTGGAGTGGACTAGCGACCTTGGGAAATGAGCAGTTCTTC
many,NA,TRBJ2-1,TRBV29-1,CSVESGSPFFNEQFF,TGCAGCGTTGAATCGGGTAGCCCCTTCTTCAATGAGCAGTTCTTC
NA,NA,TRBJ2-7,TRBV9,CASSAGNSYEQYF,TGTGCCAGCAGCGCGGGGAACTCCTACGAGCAGTACTTC